These 2 T cell receptor beta chains were all obtained from the same sample, sequenced in a study of blood T cell repertoires in COVID-19. Measured with immunoSEQ multiplex PCR; TCRdb has only the in-frame clones, and not every one. Of approximately 180,000 clones listed, approximately 87% were seen once; the top ten hold roughly an eighth. Sequencing used peripheral blood. The receptors stem from a woman in her 70s with COVID-19, enrolled during active disease.

This chain uses TRBV12-3 or TRBV12-4 with TRBJ2-1; possible D gene TRBD2, 5 bases. Trimming stripped 5 bases from V and 5 bases from J, with 10 bases between. The CDR3 is 13 amino acids. CDR3 sequence: CASSVTRDNEQFF. The DNA for the CDR3 is TGTGCCAGCAGTGTCACTAGAGACAATGAGCAGTTCTTC.

The chain is built from TRBV6-2 or TRBV6-3 and TRBJ1-4; D remains unclear. Germline CDR1 reads MNHEY; CDR2 reads SVGEGT. The CDR3 sequence is 14 residues long. Trimming pared 2 bases from V and 8 bases from J, leaving 12 bases between. The CDR3 spells CASSYLGWSEKLFF. DNA of the CDR3: TGTGCCAGCAGTTACCTGGGCTGGTCAGAAAAACTGTTTTTT.